The 30 T cell receptor beta chains in this list originate from one sample, sequenced in a study of shared clonotypes between healthy human individuals. The repertoire was sequenced with immunoSEQ multiplex PCR; TCRdb's copy has only in-frame clones and lacks some. Among 1.5 million to 2.5 million clones listed, approximately 94% were seen once. CD45RO-negative cells were positively selected for CCR7, leaving out terminally differentiated effector memory CD45RA+ cells. The source material was naive CD8+ T cells sorted from blood. These receptors came from a man aged 18 to 30 in good health.

The chain employs TRBV10-2 and TRBJ2-7; 7 bases map to TRBD1. With V trimmed by 6 bases and J by 4 bases, 0 bases remained unmatched. The CDR3 is 11 amino acids. Germline V gene data show CDR1 as WSHSY and CDR2 as SAAADI. DNA for the CDR3: TGCGCCAGCAGCAGGGGGTACGAGCAGTACTTC. Protein sequence: CASSRGYEQYF.

The rearrangement uses TRBV5-1 and TRBJ2-7; unclear D gene. The CDR3 has 15 residues. The V and J ends lost 1 base and 5 bases respectively, with 16 bases between them. From germline, CDR1 is SGHRS and CDR2 YFSETQ. The CDR3 loop is CASSLIPGYPDEQYF. CDR3 nucleotides: TGCGCCAGCAGCTTGATTCCCGGATACCCAGACGAGCAGTACTTC.

The rearrangement uses TRBV19 and TRBJ1-5; D not resolved. The V gene's germline CDR1 is LNHDA and CDR2 SQIVND (reference sequence). Trimming removed 3 bases from V and 0 bases from J, with 9 bases in between. The CDR3 has 15 residues. CDR3 sequence reads: CASSIWADSNQPQHF. The CDR3 DNA is TGTGCCAGTAGTATCTGGGCGGATAGCAATCAGCCCCAGCATTTT.

The J gene is TRBJ2-7, the V gene TRBV29-1, with D perhaps matching TRBD1 or TRBD2 (5 bases each). Trimming pared 0 bases from V and 0 bases from J, leaving 12 bases between. CDR1 and CDR2 (germline): SQVTM, ANQGSEA. This CDR3 spans 15 amino acids. This CDR3 reads CSVEEHSGPSYEQYF. The CDR3 DNA is TGCAGCGTTGAAGAACATTCGGGACCCTCCTACGAGCAGTACTTC.

V gene TRBV5-6 combines with J gene TRBJ2-7; D perhaps matches TRBD2 (6 bases). Germline loops: CDR1 SGHDT, CDR2 YYEEEE. V lost 4 bases and J lost 7, with 18 bases in between. CDR3 length: 14 residues. CDR3 sequence reads: CASSLVLATGEQYF. The CDR3 bases are TGTGCCAGCAGCCTCGTCCTAGCGACGGGAGAGCAGTACTTC.

The rearrangement joins TRBV5-6 to TRBJ2-5; D may match TRBD1 or TRBD2 (5 bases each). The CDR3 loop spans 14 amino acids. In germline, CDR1 is SGHDT, CDR2 YYEEEE. V was trimmed by 5 bases and J by 5 bases, leaving 16 bases between them. Here the CDR3 DNA reads TGTGCCAGCAGTATTGGGGGTTTTGAGGAGACCCAGTACTTC. This sequence encodes CASSIGGFEETQYF.

This chain uses TRBV27 with TRBJ2-2; 13 positions match TRBD2. Germline assignment: CDR1 MNHEY and CDR2 SMNVEV (reference sequence). The CDR3 is made up of 18 amino acids. V trimming: 9 bases; J trimming: 4 bases; junction bases outside the gene matches: 14. CDR3 sequence: CARPPGTSGANSTGELFF. CDR3 DNA sequence: TGTGCCAGACCCCCCGGGACTAGCGGGGCCAATTCCACCGGGGAGCTGTTTTTT.

The chain has TRBV4-3 and TRBJ2-1; maybe TRBD1 (5 bases). The CDR3 has 15 amino acids. Germline V gene lookup returns CDR1 LGHNA and CDR2 YSLEER. The V gene lost 1 base and the J gene lost 5 bases, with 12 bases spanning the gap. CDR3 bases: TGCGCCAGCAGCCAAGCACACAGGTCTGACAATGAGCAGTTCTTC. The encoded protein is CASSQAHRSDNEQFF.

The rearrangement links TRBV27 to TRBJ2-1; D not resolved. Trimming cost V 6 bases and J 5 bases, with 11 bases left between them. The CDR3 is 13 amino acids. CDR1 and CDR2 (germline): MNHEY, SMNVEV (reference sequence). CDR3 nucleotides: TGTGCCAGCAGCCAGTCTAAAAACAATGAGCAGTTCTTC. Translated, it gives CASSQSKNNEQFF.

The chain joins TRBV11-2 to TRBJ2-7, with TRBD2 identical over 7 bases. There are 14 residues in the CDR3. J gave up 2 bases and V 7 bases, and 8 bases lay outside the gene matches. Germline-derived CDR1 and CDR2 are SGHAT and FQNNGV. The CDR3 sequence is CASTLLAQTYEQYF. CDR3 in DNA: TGTGCCAGCACTTTACTAGCGCAAACCTACGAGCAGTACTTC.

The chain combines TRBV7-8 with TRBJ2-7; D assignment may be TRBD1 or TRBD2 (5 bases each). The length of the CDR3 is 17 residues. Germline CDR1 and CDR2: SGHVS and FQNEAQ. V lost 3 bases, J lost 3 bases, and 21 bases lay in between. CDR3 nucleotide sequence: TGTGCCAGCAGCTTGGGGTTATTCGGGGCCCAGAACTACGAGCAGTACTTC. Its protein is CASSLGLFGAQNYEQYF.

With regard to this clone: Other DNA sequences in this specimen translate into the identical CDR3. The CDR3 DNA sequence: TGTGCCAGCAGCTTGGGGGACGGGAATATCGTTTACGAGCAGTACTTC. It encodes CASSLGDGNIVYEQYF. The V and J genes are TRBV5-4 and TRBJ2-7; either TRBD1 or TRBD2 may supply D (5 bases each). The CDR3 is 16 residues long. The V gene's germline CDR1 is SGHNT and CDR2 YYREEE (reference sequence). V gave up 0 bases and J gave up 4 bases, with 17 bases separating them.

The chain couples TRBV9 to TRBJ1-2; the match to TRBD1 covers 8 bases. Germline trimming cut 3 bases from V and 4 bases from J; bases unmatched to any gene: 8. This CDR3 has 15 amino acids. Looked up from germline, CDR1 is SGDLS and CDR2 is YYNGEE. The CDR3 DNA reads as TGTGCCAGCAGCGAGGACAGGGTGGTTGGCTATGGCTACACCTTC. This encodes CASSEDRVVGYGYTF.

The chain uses TRBV27 and TRBJ2-5; TRBD2 agrees at 15 bases. CDR1 MNHEY and CDR2 SMNVEV come from the germline V gene (reference sequence). CDR3 length equals 17 residues. The junction had 12 bases not matched to a gene; V was cut back by 9 bases and J by 4 bases. CDR3 coding DNA: TGTGCCAGACCTTGCATCGGACTAGCGGGGGGGATAGAGACCCAGTACTTC. Amino acid sequence: CARPCIGLAGGIETQYF.

The V and J genes are TRBV19 and TRBJ1-6, with D unclear. V was cut by 3 bases and J by 4 bases, with 10 bases left in between. Germline CDR1 is LNHDA and CDR2 is SQIVND (reference sequence). The CDR3 runs 15 residues. This CDR3 reads CASSMKDLYNSPLHF. The CDR3 DNA follows: TGTGCCAGTAGTATGAAGGATCTGTATAATTCACCCCTCCACTTT. Variable domain in full (rest from reference TRBV19 and TRBJ1-6): DGGITQSPKYLFRKEGQNVTLSCEQNLNHDAMYWYRQDPGQGLRLIYYSQIVNDFQKGDIAEGYSVSREKKESFPLTVTSAQKNPTAFYLCASSMKDLYNSPLHFGNGTRLTVT.

The gene calls are TRBV7-9 and TRBJ1-1; D is unresolved. Germline values: CDR1 SEHNR, CDR2 FQNEAQ (reference sequence). CDR3 size: 14 residues. The germline V and J ends were trimmed by 5 bases and 1 base, with 11 bases remaining between them. CDR3 residues: CASSPPIGNTEAFF. CDR3 DNA sequence: TGTGCCAGCAGCCCCCCCATCGGGAACACTGAAGCTTTCTTT. The variable domain in full, with the rest retrieved from reference TRBV7-9 and TRBJ1-1, is DTGVSQNPRHKITKRGQNVTFRCDPISEHNRLYWYRQTLGQGPEFLTYFQNEAQLEKSRLLSDRFSAERPKGSFSTLEIQRTEQGDSAMYLCASSPPIGNTEAFFGQGTRLTVV.

This chain links TRBV19 with TRBJ1-1; no definite D call. With 4 bases removed from V and 1 base from J, the gap between germline ends came to 7 bases. This CDR3 is built from 13 residues. Germline V gene data show CDR1 as LNHDA and CDR2 as SQIVND (reference sequence). CDR3 amino acids: CASSTSPNTEAFF. Written as DNA, the CDR3 is TGTGCCAGTAGTACCAGCCCGAACACTGAAGCTTTCTTT. Full variable domain (rest looked up from reference TRBV19 and TRBJ1-1): DGGITQSPKYLFRKEGQNVTLSCEQNLNHDAMYWYRQDPGQGLRLIYYSQIVNDFQKGDIAEGYSVSREKKESFPLTVTSAQKNPTAFYLCASSTSPNTEAFFGQGTRLTVV.

As concerns this clone: The same CDR3 can be traced to other DNA sequences in this sample. V is TRBV2 and J is TRBJ2-7; the D call may be TRBD1 or TRBD2 (5 bases each). Trimming took off 0 bases at V and 2 bases at J, with 8 bases between the two ends. This CDR3 has 14 amino acids. Germline CDR1 is SNHLY and CDR2 is FYNNEI. As DNA, the CDR3 is TGTGCCAGCAGTGAAGCGGGGGAAACCTACGAGCAGTACTTC. This codes for CASSEAGETYEQYF. Looking up the rest from reference TRBV2 and TRBJ2-7 gives the full variable domain: EPEVTQTPSHQVTQMGQEVILRCVPISNHLYFYWYRQILGQKVEFLVSFYNNEISEKSEIFDDQFSVERPDGSNFTLKIRSTKLEDSAMYFCASSEAGETYEQYFGPGTRLTVT.

The chain combines TRBV6-1 with TRBJ2-7, with D perhaps matching TRBD1 (6 bases). CDR1 and CDR2 (germline): MNHNS, SASEGT. The CDR3 runs to 17 residues. V was cut by 4 bases and J by 0 bases, with 19 bases left in between. The CDR3 nucleotides read TGTGCCAGCAGTGGACTTCAGGGGACATTCCCCTCCTACGAGCAGTACTTC. Translating gives CASSGLQGTFPSYEQYF.

This chain connects TRBV4-1 to TRBJ2-7; 8 bases align to TRBD2. The CDR3 totals 15 residues. Germline CDR1 MGHRA, CDR2 YSYEKL. The V segment lost 2 bases and the J segment 1 base; nucleotides outside the gene matches: 4. The CDR3 region is CASSQYSGGSYEQYF. The CDR3 DNA is TGCGCCAGCAGCCAATACAGCGGGGGATCCTACGAGCAGTACTTC.

The chain combines TRBV7-9 with TRBJ2-7, with 8 bases aligning to TRBD2. Per germline, CDR1 SEHNR and CDR2 FQNEAQ (reference sequence). The CDR3 contains 18 residues. The ends lost 4 bases at V and 2 bases at J; junction bases unmatched: 16. The CDR3 sequence is CASSSTDMETSDAYEQYF. In DNA form, the CDR3 reads TGTGCCAGCAGCTCAACCGATATGGAGACTAGCGACGCCTACGAGCAGTACTTC.

The genes are TRBV4-1 and TRBJ1-4; possible D gene TRBD1, 5 bases. Germline V CDR1 and CDR2: MGHRA, YSYEKL. Trimming took off 0 bases at V and 8 bases at J, with 22 bases between the two ends. The CDR3 has 18 amino acids. CDR3 protein: CASSQEVFMIGEEEKLFF. CDR3 DNA: TGCGCCAGCAGCCAAGAAGTGTTCATGATAGGGGAGGAAGAAAAACTGTTTTTT.

The chain has TRBV9 and TRBJ2-7; tentative D call: TRBD1 (5 bases). The CDR3 is made up of 14 amino acids. Between the trimmed V and J ends, which lost 3 bases and 2 bases, there was a span of 12 bases. The germline gives CDR1 SGDLS, CDR2 YYNGEE. CDR3: CASSAGADAYEQYF. The DNA of the CDR3 is TGTGCCAGCAGCGCTGGGGCAGATGCCTACGAGCAGTACTTC.

The chain uses TRBV7-9 and TRBJ1-6; no clear D gene. Per germline, CDR1 SEHNR and CDR2 FQNEAQ (reference sequence). With 8 bases removed from V and 8 bases from J, the gap between germline ends came to 13 bases. This CDR3 is built from 13 residues. The CDR3 DNA reads TGTGCCAGCGATTGGGGTGACTATTCACCCCTCCACTTT. Protein product: CASDWGDYSPLHF.

The chain links TRBV4-1 to TRBJ2-6; TRBD1 might be the D (6 bases). This CDR3 spans 16 amino acids. V lost 1 base, J lost 2 bases, and 9 bases lay in between. Germline V gene sequence: CDR1 MGHRA, CDR2 YSYEKL. In DNA form, the CDR3 reads TGCGCCAGCAGCCAAGGGTCAGGGGCTGGGGCCAACGTCCTGACTTTC. Translating gives CASSQGSGAGANVLTF.

The chain couples TRBV15 to TRBJ1-1, with D possibly being TRBD1 (6 bases). Trimming removed 3 bases at V and 4 bases at J, with 15 bases between. CDR1 and CDR2 (germline): LNHNV, YYDKDF (reference sequence). This CDR3 contains 15 residues. The CDR3 here is CATSRYRDLSTEAFF. The DNA for the CDR3 is TGTGCCACCAGCAGGTACAGGGACCTGAGCACTGAAGCTTTCTTT.

The CDR3 sequence is CASSQDLPGNQPQHF. In DNA form, the CDR3 reads TGCGCCAGCAGCCAAGATCTACCGGGGAATCAGCCCCAGCATTTT. This rearrangement joins TRBV4-3 to TRBJ1-5; D not resolved. CDR1 and CDR2 from the germline V gene are LGHNA and YSLEER. The CDR3 totals 15 residues. Trimming pared 0 bases from V and 4 bases from J, leaving 10 bases between.

As concerns this clone: Distinct nucleotide sequences in the sample also encode this CDR3. The chain has TRBV5-4 and TRBJ2-5; no reliable D call. Trimming left V 1 base short and J 2 bases short, with 6 bases between. The CDR3 spans 13 residues. Per germline, CDR1 SGHNT and CDR2 YYREEE (reference sequence). The CDR3: CASSLTEQETQYF. In nucleotides, the CDR3 is TGTGCCAGCAGCTTGACAGAACAAGAGACCCAGTACTTC.

The chain uses TRBV5-1 and TRBJ2-3; 9 bases align to TRBD1. CDR1 is SGHRS and CDR2 is YFSETQ in the germline V gene. After removal of 3 bases from V and 2 bases from J, the junction contained 4 bases not matched to a gene. The CDR3 sequence is 15 residues long. This chain's CDR3 is CASSSRDRVTDTQYF. DNA of the CDR3: TGCGCCAGCAGCTCCCGGGACAGGGTCACAGATACGCAGTATTTT.

The rearrangement links TRBV7-9 to TRBJ2-1; a weak D match, TRBD2 (6 bases). The V gene's germline CDR1 is SEHNR and CDR2 FQNEAQ (reference sequence). This CDR3 spans 12 amino acids. Between the trimmed V and J ends, which lost 5 bases and 8 bases, there was a span of 10 bases. The CDR3 sequence: CASSPWGDEQFF. The CDR3 DNA reads as TGTGCCAGCAGCCCCTGGGGGGATGAGCAGTTCTTC.